This T cell receptor (beta chain) was identified in a study of T-cell reconstitution after alpha-beta-depleted transplantation in children. Preparation of the TCRbeta library involved a method that used unique molecular identifiers. TCRdb ran MiXCR on the PCR reads and lists one entry per CDR3 protein. The profile shows a few hundred thousand distinct CDR3 sequences, roughly 14% of them singletons. This clonotype came up a few times. The source was PBMCs, collected from the stem cell graft. The TCR comes from a human donor who donated a stem cell graft to a child with Fanconi anemia.

DNA of the CDR3: TGCAGTGCTACGGACATTAATAGCAATCAGCCCCAGCATTTT. This gives the protein CSATDINSNQPQHF. This sequence joins TRBV20-1 and TRBJ1-5; D possibly corresponds to TRBD1 (5 bases). From germline, CDR1 is DFQATT and CDR2 SNEGSKA (reference sequence). Trimming stripped 4 bases from V and 0 bases from J, with 10 bases between. The CDR3 runs 14 residues.